A few counts support the clone carrying this T cell receptor beta chain. Its specificity is unknown. These data are taken from a study of beta chain features in type 1 diabetes. Study-level results: TCRB CDR3s were moderately but significantly shorter in Type 1 diabetes patients in all four CD4+ subsets.

The CDR3 covers 13 residues. Per the germline V gene, CDR1 is MNHNY and CDR2 is SVGAGI (reference sequence). The ends were cut back, 6 bases at V and 1 base at J, with 8 bases in the middle. Every isolated RNA sample was fully reverse transcribed, so sequencing captured expressed TCRB transcripts. Method: immunoSEQ multiplex PCR; TCRdb's copy keeps in-frame clones and lacks some. Of 680,000 or so clones in the sample, roughly 13% were seen once. This TCR was recovered from a man aged 18 to 29 with type 1 diabetes. Specimen: naive CD4+ T cells from blood. The rearrangement uses TRBV6-6 and TRBJ2-3; TRBD1 or TRBD2 may be the D gene (5 bases each). The CDR3 protein is CASRGERTDTQYF. The CDR3 nucleotides are TGTGCCAGCAGGGGGGAACGCACAGATACGCAGTATTTT.